The present TCR beta chain was sequenced within a study of T cells after yellow fever vaccination. The CDR3 spans 15 residues. The V and J ends lost 3 bases and 1 base respectively, with 12 bases between them. Germline V gives CDR1 SGHRS, CDR2 YFSETQ. This clonotype was seen a few times. TCRdb ran MiXCR on the 5' RACE reads and lists one entry per CDR3 protein. The profile shows some 240,000 distinct CDR3 sequences, more than 3% of them singletons. This chain uses TRBV5-1 with TRBJ2-3, with D possibly TRBD2 on 6 matching bases. The starting material was CD4+ T cells sorted from PBMCs, obtained 10 days after the yellow fever booster vaccination. This clonotype was obtained from a young man who received the YFV17D yellow fever vaccine. The CDR3 loop is CASSSGGARTDTQYF. In nucleotides, the CDR3 is TGCGCCAGCAGCTCTGGAGGGGCTCGCACAGATACGCAGTATTTT.